Listed here are 30 T cell receptor beta chains from one sample, sequenced in a study of vaccination effects on CD4 cells after COVID-19. Clones were read by immunoSEQ multiplex PCR, and TCRdb kept only the in-frame ones, dropping some. The table records about 45,000 clones, approximately 77% of them present only once. CD4+ T cells specific for antigen were expanded with viral peptide pools by the ViraFEST assay before sequencing. Following 10 days of culture, CD4+ T cells were isolated. Between March and December 2020, the person had a SARS-CoV-2 infection that PCR confirmed. What these receptors recognize is not known. The sequencing here drew on CD4+ T cells from PBMCs cultured with a peptide pool, taken before COVID-19 vaccination. These receptors originate from a human donor who had a prior SARS-CoV-2 infection.

The V and J genes are TRBV3-1 (or the pseudogene TRBV3-2) and TRBJ2-1; D is uncertain. Trimming cost V 6 bases and J 0 bases, with 9 bases left between them. Per germline, CDR1 LGHDT and CDR2 YNNKEL (reference sequence). CDR3 length equals 14 residues. The CDR3 nucleotides are TGTGCCAGCAGTGTGCGGAGCTCCTACAATGAGCAGTTCTTC. This gives the protein CASSVRSSYNEQFF.

The chain employs TRBV20-1 and TRBJ2-5, with D maybe TRBD1 (5 bases). CDR3 length: 15 amino acids. Trimming shortened V by 3 bases and J by 2 bases, and 16 bases separated the two germline ends. Germline V gene data show CDR1 as DFQATT and CDR2 as SNEGSKA (reference sequence). The DNA of the CDR3 is TGCAGTGCTAGTAATCCGAGACAGACTCAAGAGACCCAGTACTTC. Its protein is CSASNPRQTQETQYF.

The chain combines TRBV6-5 with TRBJ2-1; 9 nucleotides match TRBD2. Germline values: CDR1 MNHEY, CDR2 SVGAGI. Trimming took 5 bases from V and 4 from J; bases not matched to a gene: 3. There are 14 residues in the CDR3. Here the CDR3 reads CASSQTSGYNEQFF. Here the CDR3 DNA reads TGTGCCAGCAGTCAGACTAGCGGATACAATGAGCAGTTCTTC.

V gene TRBV4-1 combines with J gene TRBJ2-1; D is uncertain. The length of the CDR3 is 12 residues. V was trimmed by 4 bases and J by 15 bases, leaving 16 bases between them. The germline V gene has CDR1 MGHRA and CDR2 YSYEKL. CDR3 in amino acids: CASSPVGGNPFF. CDR3 coding DNA: TGCGCCAGCAGCCCGGTCGGCGGAAATCCGTTCTTC.

J is TRBJ2-3 and V is TRBV19; 7 bases match TRBD2. Germline V CDR1 and CDR2: LNHDA, SQIVND (reference sequence). V lost 0 bases to trimming and J lost 4 bases; unmatched junction nucleotides: 1. The length of the CDR3 is 14 residues. CDR3 loop: CASSIETSSDTQYF. The CDR3, as DNA: TGTGCCAGTAGTATAGAGACTAGCTCAGATACGCAGTATTTT. Full variable domain (outside the CDR3, taken from reference TRBV19 and TRBJ2-3): DGGITQSPKYLFRKEGQNVTLSCEQNLNHDAMYWYRQDPGQGLRLIYYSQIVNDFQKGDIAEGYSVSREKKESFPLTVTSAQKNPTAFYLCASSIETSSDTQYFGPGTRLTVL.

The chain combines TRBV4-2 with TRBJ2-1; weak D call: TRBD1 (6 bases). Trimming left V 3 bases short and J 0 bases short, with 12 bases between. This CDR3 comprises 16 residues. Germline V gene lookup returns CDR1 LGHNA and CDR2 YNFKEQ. The CDR3 bases are TGTGCCAGCAGCCAGTCCGCAGGGGACTCCTACAATGAGCAGTTCTTC. Translation gives CASSQSAGDSYNEQFF.

Only a few counts were recorded for this clone. The rearrangement uses TRBV11-1 and TRBJ2-1; D gene ambiguous. CDR3 size: 14 residues. Germline CDR1 and CDR2: SGHAT and FQDESV (reference sequence). Trimming took off 5 bases at V and 4 bases at J, with 12 bases between the two ends. CDR3 coding DNA: TGTGCCAGCAGCACAAGCACCCTTTACAATGAGCAGTTCTTC. Amino acids: CASSTSTLYNEQFF.

The chain is built from TRBV11-2 and TRBJ1-2; 9 bases fit TRBD1. J lost 0 bases, V lost 5 bases, and 4 bases had no gene match. Germline V gene data show CDR1 as SGHAT and CDR2 as FQNNGV. The CDR3 sequence is 15 residues long. The CDR3 bases are TGTGCCAGCAGCCGGGGACAGGGCACTAACTATGGCTACACCTTC. Its protein is CASSRGQGTNYGYTF.

V usage is TRBV12-5 and J usage is TRBJ2-3; the D gene is possibly TRBD2 (5 bases). CDR1 and CDR2 from the germline V gene are LGHNT and FRNRAP. CDR3 length equals 13 residues. The V end lost 2 bases, the J end lost 6 bases, and 9 bases lay between the germline ends. CDR3 in DNA: TGTGCTAGTGGTTTGTACCCTAGCGATACGCAGTATTTT. Translated, it gives CASGLYPSDTQYF.

This chain connects TRBV7-2 to TRBJ1-4; 8 bases align to TRBD1. V was clipped by 2 bases and J by 7 bases; unmatched bases: 9. CDR3 length equals 16 residues. Germline CDR1 reads SGHTA; CDR2 reads FQGNSA. CDR3 bases: TGTGCCAGCAGCTTAATCCAGGGGGGGACAGGTGAAAAACTGTTTTTT. Translation gives CASSLIQGGTGEKLFF. Based on the CDR3 plus reference TRBV7-2 and TRBJ1-4, the full variable domain is GAGVSQSPSNKVTEKGKDVELRCDPISGHTALYWYRQSLGQGLEFLIYFQGNSAPDKSGLPSDRFSAERTGGSVSTLTIQRTQQEDSAVYLCASSLIQGGTGEKLFFGSGTQLSVL.

The rearrangement uses TRBV18 and TRBJ1-2, with unresolved D. From germline, CDR1 is KGHSH and CDR2 LQKENI. The CDR3 spans 13 residues. The ends were cut back, 0 bases at V and 2 bases at J, with 4 bases in the middle. The CDR3: CASSPPGNYGYTF. The CDR3 DNA reads as TGTGCCAGCTCACCACCGGGCAACTATGGCTACACCTTC.

V is TRBV2 and J is TRBJ2-3; D assignment may be TRBD1 or TRBD2 (6 bases each). The CDR3 is 14 residues long. Trimming pared 8 bases from V and 3 bases from J, leaving 15 bases between. CDR1 and CDR2 (germline): SNHLY, FYNNEI. Here the CDR3 DNA reads TGTGCCAGCGGGGGGCGAAACGAGACAGATACGCAGTATTTT. Amino acids: CASGGRNETDTQYF.

V usage is TRBV29-1 and J usage is TRBJ2-1; D ambiguous. Germline V lookup: CDR1 SQVTM, CDR2 ANQGSEA. Trimming took off 7 bases at V and 10 bases at J, with 17 bases between the two ends. The CDR3 loop spans 12 amino acids. CDR3 loop: CSAKPHILEQFF. CDR3 DNA sequence: TGCAGCGCCAAACCCCATATCTTGGAGCAGTTCTTC.

The genes are TRBV7-9 and TRBJ1-1; D not certain. The V end was cut by 1 base, the J end by 0 bases, with 6 bases between. The CDR3 extends over 14 amino acids. The germline CDR1 and CDR2 sequences are SEHNR and FQNEAQ (reference sequence). CDR3 residues: CASSLGPMNTEAFF. The CDR3 nucleotides are TGTGCCAGCAGCTTAGGACCCATGAACACTGAAGCTTTCTTT.

The chain combines TRBV4-2 with TRBJ2-2; 9 positions agree with TRBD2. CDR1 and CDR2 (germline): LGHNA, YNFKEQ. V lost 0 bases, J lost 7 bases, and 12 bases stayed unmatched. The CDR3 has 18 amino acids. CDR3 in amino acids: CASSQEGLAGGRIGELFF. Here the CDR3 DNA reads TGTGCCAGCAGCCAAGAAGGATTGGCGGGGGGGCGAATCGGGGAGCTGTTTTTT.

This clone showed up just once. The V gene is TRBV4-2, the J gene TRBJ1-1; no reliable D call. CDR1 is LGHNA, CDR2 YNFKEQ, per germline. The V and J ends lost 0 bases and 7 bases respectively, with 9 bases between them. The CDR3 runs to 13 residues. The chain's CDR3 is CASSQDREYEAFF. In nucleotides, the CDR3 is TGTGCCAGCAGCCAAGACCGGGAATATGAAGCTTTCTTT.

Remarks on this clone: At one of its ends the junction is not consistent with the germline gene, which may arise from a read error. The rearrangement uses TRBV27 and TRBJ1-2, with 7 nucleotides matching TRBD1. Germline assignment: CDR1 MNHEY and CDR2 SMNVEV (reference sequence). The CDR3 totals 14 residues. CDR3 nucleotides: TGTGCCAGCAGCCCCACAAGGGACAGTCCCCGGATTCTCTTC. This encodes CASSPTRDSPRILF.

The chain carries TRBV5-1 and TRBJ2-7; D may be TRBD1 (6 bases). Trimming pared 5 bases from V and 2 bases from J, leaving 17 bases between. Looked up from germline, CDR1 is SGHRS and CDR2 is YFSETQ. This CDR3 has 15 residues. Here the CDR3 reads CASSRGGSDTYEQYF. In DNA form, the CDR3 reads TGCGCCAGCAGTCGAGGGGGTTCTGATACCTACGAGCAGTACTTC.

The chain links TRBV5-1 to TRBJ2-1, with 9 bases matching TRBD2. Germline-derived CDR1 and CDR2 are SGHRS and YFSETQ. Trimming removed 4 bases from V and 5 bases from J; junction bases left unmatched: 7. The CDR3 loop spans 15 amino acids. This CDR3 is CASSPMTSGNNEQFF. The CDR3 DNA is TGCGCCAGCAGCCCTATGACTAGCGGAAACAATGAGCAGTTCTTC.

The chain is built from TRBV6-5 and TRBJ1-6; D gene unclear. Germline V CDR1 and CDR2: MNHEY, SVGAGI. Trimming took 2 bases from V and 11 from J, leaving 10 bases between them. CDR3 length: 13 amino acids. CDR3 residues: CASSYQDRAPLHF. DNA of the CDR3: TGTGCCAGCAGTTACCAGGACCGAGCACCCCTCCACTTT.

In its sample, this clone was seen once. The CDR3 sequence is CASSLVWGGETQYF. The CDR3 DNA sequence: TGTGCCAGCAGCTTAGTTTGGGGAGGGGAGACCCAGTACTTC. The genes are TRBV7-2 and TRBJ2-5; 7 nucleotides match TRBD2. This CDR3 is 14 amino acids long. J gave up 5 bases and V 1 base, and 4 bases lay outside the gene matches. Germline CDR1 and CDR2: SGHTA and FQGNSA.

The rearrangement joins TRBV5-8 to TRBJ2-4; D remains unclear. With 3 bases removed from V and 1 base from J, the gap between germline ends came to 11 bases. CDR3 length: 15 amino acids. The V gene's germline CDR1 is SGHTS and CDR2 YDEGEE. CDR3 in DNA: TGTGCCAGCAGCTCCTTGATGGGGGCCAAAAACATTCAGTACTTC. This translates into CASSSLMGAKNIQYF. Full variable domain (remainder filled in from reference TRBV5-8 and TRBJ2-4): EAGVTQSPTHLIKTRGQQATLRCSPISGHTSVYWYQQALGLGLQFLLWYDEGEERNRGNFPPRFSGRQFPNYSSELNVNALELEDSALYLCASSSLMGAKNIQYFGAGTRLSVL.

The chain is built from TRBV19 and TRBJ1-1; possibly TRBD1 for D (6 bases). Germline assignment: CDR1 LNHDA and CDR2 SQIVND (reference sequence). Trimming shortened V by 2 bases and J by 4 bases, and 11 bases separated the two germline ends. This CDR3 comprises 14 residues. Written as DNA, the CDR3 is TGTGCCAGTAGTATATCCCGAGGGGGCACTGAAGCTTTCTTT. It yields the protein CASSISRGGTEAFF.

The chain carries TRBV5-4 and TRBJ2-2; 15 nucleotides match TRBD2. Germline V lookup: CDR1 SGHNT, CDR2 YYREEE (reference sequence). The CDR3 contains 18 residues. V was clipped by 3 bases and J by 6 bases; unmatched bases: 9. CDR3 bases: TGTGCCAGCAGCTCCCCGGGACTAGCGGGGGGAAGTCCCGGGGAGCTGTTTTTT. Its protein is CASSSPGLAGGSPGELFF.

This chain connects TRBV7-2 to TRBJ1-1; possible D gene TRBD1, 6 bases. The V gene lost 1 base and the J gene lost 6 bases, with 12 bases spanning the gap. The CDR3 runs 14 residues. Germline V gene sequence: CDR1 SGHTA, CDR2 FQGNSA. The CDR3 protein is CASSLGLDRAEAFF. The CDR3 DNA follows: TGTGCCAGCAGCTTAGGTTTGGACAGAGCTGAAGCTTTCTTT.

The rearrangement links TRBV24-1 to TRBJ2-3; TRBD2 aligns across 9 bases. Germline V gene data show CDR1 as KGHDR and CDR2 as SFDVKD. With 9 bases clipped from V and 5 bases from J, the junction kept 11 bases outside the gene matches. CDR3 length: 15 amino acids. CDR3 coding DNA: TGTGCCACCGGGCAGCTAGCGGGGTTTGGAGATACGCAGTATTTT. The encoded protein is CATGQLAGFGDTQYF.

The CDR3 DNA follows: TGTGCCAGCAGTGAAGCCGGGTGGAGCGGGACTAGATTTTTAGATACGCAGTATTTT. Translating gives CASSEAGWSGTRFLDTQYF. The chain combines TRBV2 with TRBJ2-3; TRBD2 aligns across 8 bases. Trimming cost V 0 bases and J 5 bases; bases outside gene matches: 16. The CDR3 covers 19 residues. The germline V gene encodes CDR1 SNHLY and CDR2 FYNNEI.

This clone was observed once. J is TRBJ2-1 and V is TRBV9; 7 bases map to TRBD2. CDR3 length equals 14 residues. Germline V gene lookup returns CDR1 SGDLS and CDR2 YYNGEE. J was trimmed by 3 bases and V by 0 bases; bases with no gene match: 0. The CDR3 region has the DNA TGTGCCAGCAGCGTAGCTAGCGGCTACAATGAGCAGTTCTTC. Its translation: CASSVASGYNEQFF.

J is TRBJ2-7 and V is TRBV12-5; perhaps TRBD1 as D (7 bases). V was clipped by 2 bases and J by 1 base, with 12 bases between them. Per germline, CDR1 LGHNT and CDR2 FRNRAP. This CDR3 has 15 amino acids. CDR3: CASGLRQGGSYEQYF. The CDR3 nucleotides read TGTGCTAGTGGTTTGCGACAGGGAGGTTCCTACGAGCAGTACTTC. The full variable domain, rest sourced from reference TRBV12-5 and TRBJ2-7, is DARVTQTPRHKVTEMGQEVTMRCQPILGHNTVFWYRQTMMQGLELLAYFRNRAPLDDSGMPKDRFSAEMPDATLATLKIQPSEPRDSAVYFCASGLRQGGSYEQYFGPGTRLTVT.

The chain carries TRBV30 and TRBJ2-1; D is possibly TRBD1 (5 bases). Trimming removed 0 bases at V and 8 bases at J, with 11 bases between. Per the germline V gene, CDR1 is GTSNPN and CDR2 is SVGIG (reference sequence). CDR3 length equals 13 residues. The CDR3 reads CAWSVQGAHEQFF. The CDR3 region has the DNA TGTGCCTGGAGTGTACAAGGGGCCCATGAGCAGTTCTTC. The whole variable domain, remainder taken from reference TRBV30 and TRBJ2-1, is SQTIHQWPATLVQPVGSPLSLECTVEGTSNPNLYWYRQAAGRGLQLLFYSVGIGQISSEVPQNLSASRPQDRQFILSSKKLLLSDSGFYLCAWSVQGAHEQFFGPGTRLTVL.